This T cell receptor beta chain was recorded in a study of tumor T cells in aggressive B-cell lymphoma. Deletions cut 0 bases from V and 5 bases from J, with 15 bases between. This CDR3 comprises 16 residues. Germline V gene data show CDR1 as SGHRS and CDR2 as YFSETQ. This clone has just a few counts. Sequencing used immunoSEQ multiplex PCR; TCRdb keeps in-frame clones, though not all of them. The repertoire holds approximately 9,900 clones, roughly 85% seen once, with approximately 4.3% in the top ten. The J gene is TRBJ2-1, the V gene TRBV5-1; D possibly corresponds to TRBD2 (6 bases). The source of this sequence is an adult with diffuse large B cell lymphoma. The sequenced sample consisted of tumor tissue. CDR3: CASSLVSRETNNEQFF. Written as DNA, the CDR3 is TGCGCCAGCAGCTTGGTTTCCCGGGAGACCAACAATGAGCAGTTCTTC.